These 10 T cell receptor beta chains were sequenced from one sample in a study of patients and donors after allogeneic stem cell transplantation. TCRdb re-analysed the RT-PCR reads in MiXCR, keeping a single row per CDR3 protein. The profile shows over 350,000 distinct CDR3 sequences, 16% of them singletons. Sequenced input: blood, either unsorted or a sorted T cell fraction (not recorded which). These receptors came from a human donor who was either an allogeneic HSCT recipient or a stem cell or donor lymphocyte infusion donor (not recorded which). It is not recorded whose cells these are; they may come from a transplant donor.

The sample holds a few counts of this clonotype. The chain recombines TRBV5-8 with TRBJ1-4; perhaps TRBD1 as D (5 bases). Between the trimmed V and J ends, which lost 4 bases and 8 bases, there was a span of 15 bases. Germline CDR1 and CDR2: SGHTS and YDEGEE. CDR3 length: 14 amino acids. CDR3 nucleotide sequence: TGTGCCAGCAGCCCGGGGGGTCTAAGGGAAAAACTGTTTTTT. Translation gives CASSPGGLREKLFF.

There are a few counts of this clonotype. The rearrangement uses TRBV29-1 and TRBJ2-1; possibly TRBD2 for D (7 bases). CDR1 is SQVTM, CDR2 ANQGSEA, per germline. CDR3 length equals 12 residues. V lost 4 bases, J lost 10 bases, and 14 bases lay in between. This CDR3 is CSVVGGGGEQFF. The CDR3 nucleotides are TGCAGCGTTGTGGGGGGGGGCGGCGAGCAGTTCTTC.

This clonotype was counted only a few times. This chain joins TRBV20-1 and TRBJ2-7; 8 bases agree with TRBD1. This CDR3 has 16 residues. V dropped 3 bases and J dropped 4; count of bases not matched to a gene: 14. Per the germline V gene, CDR1 is DFQATT and CDR2 is SNEGSKA (reference sequence). This chain's CDR3 is CSARLFSAGGAYEQYF. For the CDR3, the DNA is TGCAGTGCTAGGTTATTTTCGGCAGGGGGCGCGTACGAGCAGTACTTC.

This chain connects TRBV12-3 or TRBV12-4 to TRBJ2-2, with a weak D call TRBD2 (5 bases). Between the trimmed V and J ends, which lost 1 base and 3 bases, there was a span of 12 bases. CDR3 length: 16 amino acids. CDR3 loop: CASSLGTPTHTGELFF. The DNA of the CDR3 is TGTGCCAGCAGTTTAGGGACTCCTACACACACCGGGGAGCTGTTTTTT.

This rearrangement joins TRBV13 to TRBJ2-2, with D maybe TRBD2 (5 bases). The germline gives CDR1 PRHDT, CDR2 FYEKMQ (reference sequence). V was clipped by 3 bases and J by 13 bases, with 12 bases between them. The CDR3 is made up of 12 amino acids. CDR3 DNA: TGTGCCAGCAGCTTCCAACGGGGTGGGCTGTTTTTT. This sequence encodes CASSFQRGGLFF.

There are a few counts of this clonotype. The V and J genes are TRBV7-2 and TRBJ2-3, with D unresolved. This CDR3 has 14 residues. CDR1 and CDR2 from the germline V gene are SGHTA and FQGNSA. Trimming took off 2 bases at V and 4 bases at J, with 10 bases between the two ends. The CDR3 DNA follows: TGTGCCAGCAGCTTATTTAGGTTTGCAGATACGCAGTATTTT. Amino acids: CASSLFRFADTQYF.

V and J are TRBV10-3 and TRBJ1-1; tentatively, D is TRBD1 (6 bases). The CDR3 covers 12 residues. The V and J ends lost 6 bases and 7 bases respectively, with 12 bases between them. The germline gives CDR1 ENHRY, CDR2 SYGVKD. The CDR3 nucleotides are TGTGCCATCAGCACACAGGGTGGTGAAGCTTTCTTT. This translates into CAISTQGGEAFF.

In this sample, this clonotype turned up a few times. The V and J genes are TRBV30 and TRBJ2-1, with D hard to call. The CDR3 length is 11 residues. V was cut by 0 bases and J by 6 bases, with 3 bases left in between. The germline V gene encodes CDR1 GTSNPN and CDR2 SVGIG (reference sequence). The DNA of the CDR3 is TGTGCCTGGAGTGTAAGCAATGAGCAGTTCTTC. This translates into CAWSVSNEQFF. The variable domain in full, completed from reference TRBV30 and TRBJ2-1, reads SQTIHQWPATLVQPVGSPLSLECTVEGTSNPNLYWYRQAAGRGLQLLFYSVGIGQISSEVPQNLSASRPQDRQFILSSKKLLLSDSGFYLCAWSVSNEQFFGPGTRLTVL.

The chain carries TRBV5-1 and TRBJ1-3; D possibly corresponds to TRBD1 (5 bases). Germline values: CDR1 SGHRS, CDR2 YFSETQ. This CDR3 comprises 14 residues. Trimming took off 4 bases at V and 0 bases at J, with 8 bases between the two ends. CDR3 region: CASSEGVSGNTIYF. In DNA form, the CDR3 reads TGCGCCAGCAGCGAAGGGGTCTCTGGAAACACCATATATTTT.

This clonotype showed up just a few times. The CDR3 protein is CATSRSTGRKPSGANVLTF. Here the CDR3 DNA reads TGTGCCACCAGCAGATCTACGGGACGGAAGCCCTCTGGGGCCAACGTCCTGACTTTC. This chain links TRBV15 with TRBJ2-6; D possibly uses TRBD1 or TRBD2 (5 bases each). The CDR3 extends over 19 amino acids. CDR1 is LNHNV, CDR2 YYDKDF, per germline (reference sequence). The V end was cut by 2 bases, the J end by 0 bases, with 17 bases between.